This TCR beta chain came from a study of shared clonotypes between healthy human individuals. The genomic DNA of each subset was split evenly across several immunoSEQ plates. Produced via immunoSEQ multiplex PCR; TCRdb's table is partial and in-frame only. The table includes about 2 million clones, 85% to 95% detected once. The CDR3 length is 15 residues. V lost 4 bases to trimming and J lost 7 bases, with 20 bases between them. Per the germline V gene, CDR1 is SGHNT and CDR2 is YYREEE (reference sequence). Donors were healthy HIV-negative adults without recent acute infections or vaccinations. CD4+ cells underwent separation, giving CD45RA+ naive and CD45RA-negative memory subsets.

Sample: naive CD4+ T cells sorted from blood. Regarding subset: CD45RA+ positively selected. V and J are TRBV5-4 and TRBJ1-2; D might be TRBD1 (5 bases). This TCR was recovered from a man aged 18-30 years in good health. CDR3 coding DNA: TGTGCCAGCAGCGTAATGGGCACAGGCCCCCTTGGCTACACCTTC. Its translation: CASSVMGTGPLGYTF.